The T cell receptor beta chain described here comes from a study of cytomegalovirus exposure and HLA in healthy donors. Study-level findings and limits: HLA alleles showed associations with approximately 15,000 TCR beta sequences in a later analysis, at a 0.05 false discovery rate.

The PCR had 60 Vbeta and 13 Jbeta primers. Using immunoSEQ multiplex PCR, the repertoire was profiled, and TCRdb retains in-frame clones only, with some absent. The repertoire holds hundreds of thousands of clones, with around 66% as singletons. Germline CDR1 SQVTM, CDR2 ANQGSEA. V lost 6 bases and J lost 0, with 11 bases in between. The CDR3 covers 13 residues. Turning to this clone: The antigen is undetermined.

The V gene is TRBV29-1, the J gene TRBJ1-1, with D possibly being TRBD1 (6 bases). Sequencing was carried out using PBMCs. The sequence derives from a female donor in good health and CMV-seronegative. The CDR3 region has the DNA TGCAGCGTAAACAGGGACATGAACACTGAAGCTTTCTTT. This translates into CSVNRDMNTEAFF.